These T cell receptor beta chains were read from a single sample in a study of blood T cell repertoires in COVID-19. The assay was immunoSEQ multiplex PCR, and TCRdb's table has in-frame clones only and misses some. Of approximately 90,000 clones detected, 79% appear once; the ten largest clones hold nearly 25%. The specimen sequenced was peripheral blood. The receptors stem from a human donor in a cohort sampled during active COVID-19. CDR3s include the opening cysteine and the closing phenylalanine or tryptophan. D genes are given only for firm matches. A row's size may be missing; if present it is once, few, many or a size class.

>NA|20|NA|TRBJ2-7|TRBV5-8
CASSDTTGFGPSFDSYEQYF
TGTGCCAGCAGCGATACCACAGGTTTCGGCCCCTCTTTTGATTCCTACGAGCAGTACTTC
>TRBD1|15|few|TRBJ1-5|TRBV19
CASRNRDRVFQPQHF
TGTGCCAGTAGAAACCGGGACAGGGTTTTTCAGCCCCAGCATTTT
>NA|14|NA|TRBJ1-1|TRBV10-3
CAISGGELNTEAFF
TGTGCCATCAGTGGAGGAGAATTGAACACTGAAGCTTTCTTT
>NA|15|NA|TRBJ1-5|TRBV19
CASTTTGLWDQPQHF
TGTGCCAGTACTACCACAGGGCTTTGGGATCAGCCCCAGCATTTT
>NA|11|NA|TRBJ2-1|TRBV24-1
CATSNSGPQFF
TGTGCCACCAGTAATAGCGGTCCCCAGTTCTTC
>NA|12|NA|TRBJ1-1|TRBV29-1
CSVAHGGTEAFF
TGCAGCGTGGCTCACGGGGGCACTGAAGCTTTCTTT
>NA|19|NA|TRBJ2-7|TRBV7-2
CASSSLDPRYENPPHEQYF
TGTGCCAGCAGCTCCCTAGACCCCCGGTATGAGAACCCCCCCCACGAGCAGTACTTC
>TRBD1|16|NA|TRBJ2-7|TRBV6-5
CASSYDPGQGSYEQYF
TGTGCCAGCAGTTACGACCCGGGACAGGGGAGCTACGAGCAGTACTTC
>TRBD2|14|NA|TRBJ2-3|TRBV5-3
CASKREPSTDTQYF
TGTGCTTCCAAGCGGGAACCTAGCACAGATACGCAGTATTTT
>NA|13|NA|TRBJ1-4|TRBV3-1/TRBV3-2
CASSPTGVEKLFF
TGTGCCAGCAGCCCCACGGGAGTCGAAAAACTGTTTTTT
>TRBD1|16|NA|TRBJ2-7|TRBV27
CASSRTGTGEDYEQYF
TGTGCCAGCAGTAGAACCGGGACAGGGGAGGACTACGAGCAGTACTTC
>NA|14|NA|TRBJ1-2|TRBV7-9
CASSLSLNSAGYTF
TGTGCCAGCAGCTTAAGTTTAAACTCAGCGGGCTACACCTTC
>TRBD2|16|NA|TRBJ2-1|TRBV5-1
CASSSPLAGGGNEQFF
TGCGCCAGCAGCTCCCCCCTAGCGGGAGGGGGTAATGAGCAGTTCTTC
>NA|13|NA|TRBJ1-1|TRBV2
CAGGGEVNTEAFF
TGTGCCGGTGGGGGGGAGGTGAACACTGAAGCTTTCTTT
>TRBD1|15|NA|TRBJ2-3|TRBV20-1
CSASSPGTGADTQYF
TGCAGTGCTAGTTCGCCTGGGACAGGGGCAGATACGCAGTATTTT
>NA|15|NA|TRBJ1-1|TRBV6-5
CASSRPGQGGTEAFF
TGTGCCAGCAGTCGCCCGGGGCAGGGAGGCACTGAAGCTTTCTTT
>NA|14|NA|TRBJ2-3|TRBV5-5
CASSPLGPTDTQYF
TGTGCCAGCAGCCCTCTTGGGCCCACAGATACGCAGTATTTT
>NA|14|NA|TRBJ2-5|TRBV19
CASTFKINQETQYF
TGTGCCAGTACCTTTAAAATTAACCAAGAGACCCAGTACTTC
>TRBD1|13|NA|TRBJ1-1|TRBV2
CASSKQGATEAFF
TGTGCCAGCAGCAAACAGGGGGCCACTGAAGCTTTCTTT
>NA|17|NA|TRBJ2-1|TRBV3-1/TRBV3-2
CASSQDYGQSSYNEQFF
TGTGCCAGCAGCCAAGACTATGGGCAGAGCTCCTACAATGAGCAGTTCTTC
>NA|12|NA|TRBJ2-5|TRBV2
CASSERGETQYF
TGTGCCAGCAGTGAAAGGGGCGAGACCCAGTACTTC
>TRBD1|17|once|TRBJ2-1|TRBV7-9
CASSYDFGTGGYNEQFF
TGTGCCAGCAGCTACGACTTTGGGACAGGGGGGTACAATGAGCAGTTCTTC
>TRBD2|15|NA|TRBJ2-5|TRBV5-1
CASSLELAGAETQYF
TGCGCCAGCAGCTTGGAACTAGCGGGAGCTGAGACCCAGTACTTC
>TRBD1|17|NA|TRBJ1-3|TRBV19
CASSPYPGQGSGNTIYF
TGTGCCAGTAGTCCTTACCCAGGACAGGGCTCTGGAAACACCATATATTTT
>TRBD2|15|NA|TRBJ2-5|TRBV18
CASSPTVAGEETQYF
TGTGCCAGCTCACCAACGGTAGCGGGGGAAGAGACCCAGTACTTC
>TRBD2|16|medium-sized|TRBJ2-1|TRBV7-8
CASSLGETSDYNEQFF
TGTGCCAGCAGCTTAGGGGAGACTAGCGATTACAATGAGCAGTTCTTC
>NA|14|NA|TRBJ1-1|TRBV7-9
CATQTQGWDTEAFF
TGTGCCACACAAACCCAGGGATGGGACACTGAAGCTTTCTTT
>TRBD1|15|NA|TRBJ2-3|TRBV5-1
CASRRTGQGTDTQYF
TGCGCCAGCAGACGAACCGGACAGGGGACGGATACGCAGTATTTT
>NA|13|NA|TRBJ1-5|TRBV7-9
CASSLDGNQPQHF
TGTGCCAGCAGTTTAGACGGTAATCAGCCCCAGCATTTT
>TRBD1|14|NA|TRBJ2-7|TRBV19
CASRPGQGIYEQYF
TGTGCCAGTAGACCGGGACAGGGAATCTACGAGCAGTACTTC
>TRBD1|15|NA|TRBJ2-7|TRBV23-1
CASSGQGAAGCEQYF
TGCGCCAGCAGCGGACAGGGGGCTGCGGGCTGCGAGCAGTACTTC
>NA|13|NA|TRBJ1-2|TRBV3-1/TRBV3-2
CASSQGSSDGYTF
TGTGCCAGCAGCCAAGGGTCATCGGATGGCTACACCTTC
>NA|15|many|TRBJ2-2|TRBV4-1
CASSQVIRNTGELFF
TGCGCCAGCAGCCAAGTTATCCGGAACACCGGGGAGCTGTTTTTT
>NA|14|NA|TRBJ2-5|TRBV18
CASSPNGMGETQYF
TGTGCCAGCTCACCGAACGGGATGGGGGAGACCCAGTACTTC
>NA|12|NA|TRBJ2-1|TRBV27
CASSLDRGEQFF
TGTGCCAGCAGTTTGGATAGAGGCGAGCAGTTCTTC
>NA|13|NA|TRBJ1-5|TRBV12-3/TRBV12-4
CASSSGLGQPQHF
TGTGCCAGCAGTTCGGGGTTGGGTCAGCCCCAGCATTTT
>NA|14|NA|TRBJ2-1|TRBV19
CASSISLGGDEQFF
TGTGCCAGTAGTATAAGCTTAGGGGGGGATGAGCAGTTCTTC
>NA|16|few|TRBJ2-1|TRBV21-1
CASSSTSGELYNEQFF
TGTGCCAGCAGCAGTACTAGCGGGGAGCTGTACAATGAGCAGTTCTTC
>NA|14|once|TRBJ1-1|TRBV5-1
CASSLPNLNTEAFF
TGCGCCAGCAGCTTACCTAATCTGAACACTGAAGCTTTCTTT
>TRBD1|16|NA|TRBJ1-1|TRBV19
CASSIAGTDMNTEAFF
TGTGCCAGTAGTATAGCAGGGACAGACATGAACACTGAAGCTTTCTTT